This T cell receptor beta chain emerged from a study of tumor-infiltrating lymphocytes in primary liver carcinoma. The ends lost 6 bases at V and 10 bases at J; junction bases unmatched: 8. Germline values: CDR1 MDHEN, CDR2 SYDVKM. The CDR3 covers 12 residues. TCR beta cDNA came from roughly 0.45 ug total RNA, primed with a constant-region primer. For TCR beta, libraries were produced by three nested multiplex PCR rounds using slightly modified ARM-PCR. Running nine to ten cycles apiece, the first two PCR rounds relied on TRBV1-TRBV30 forward primers together with a C-beta reverse primer. TCRdb reprocessed the multiplex PCR reads via MiXCR and lists one record per CDR3 protein. The sample yields a few hundred thousand distinct CDR3 sequences, roughly three fifths seen once. Unsorted whole blood yielded blood RNA, and germline DNA was extracted as well.

The sequencing input was peripheral blood. The rearrangement uses TRBV28 and TRBJ1-1; 7 nucleotides agree with TRBD1. This clonotype was obtained from a young woman with primary liver carcinoma and hepatitis B virus infection. CDR3: CASSPSRQGAFF. For the CDR3, the DNA is TGTGCCAGCAGCCCTTCCAGACAGGGAGCTTTCTTT.